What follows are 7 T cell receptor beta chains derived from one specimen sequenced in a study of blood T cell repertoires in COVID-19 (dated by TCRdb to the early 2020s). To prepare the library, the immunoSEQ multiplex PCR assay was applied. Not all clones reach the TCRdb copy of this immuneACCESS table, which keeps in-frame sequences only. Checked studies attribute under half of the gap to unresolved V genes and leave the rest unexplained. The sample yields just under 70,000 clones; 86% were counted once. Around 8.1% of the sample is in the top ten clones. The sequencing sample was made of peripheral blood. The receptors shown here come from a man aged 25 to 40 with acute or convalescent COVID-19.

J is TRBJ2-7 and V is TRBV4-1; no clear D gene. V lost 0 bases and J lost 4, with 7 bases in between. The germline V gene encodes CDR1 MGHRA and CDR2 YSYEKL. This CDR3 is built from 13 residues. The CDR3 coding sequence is TGCGCCAGCAGCCAAGATATCAGTTACGAGCAGTACTTC. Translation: CASSQDISYEQYF.

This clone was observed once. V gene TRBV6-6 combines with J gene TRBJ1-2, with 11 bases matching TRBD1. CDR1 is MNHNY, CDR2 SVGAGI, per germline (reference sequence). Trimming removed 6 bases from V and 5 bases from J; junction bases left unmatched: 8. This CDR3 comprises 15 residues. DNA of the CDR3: TGTGCCAGCAGACTCGGACAGGGGGCCGCATATGGCTACACCTTC. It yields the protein CASRLGQGAAYGYTF.

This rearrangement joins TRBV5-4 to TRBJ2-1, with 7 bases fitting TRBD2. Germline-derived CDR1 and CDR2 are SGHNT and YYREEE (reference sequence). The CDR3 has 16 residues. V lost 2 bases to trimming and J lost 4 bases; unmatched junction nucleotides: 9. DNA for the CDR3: TGTGCCAGCAGCTTTAGTGGGAGGGAGGCTTACAATGAGCAGTTCTTC. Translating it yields CASSFSGREAYNEQFF.

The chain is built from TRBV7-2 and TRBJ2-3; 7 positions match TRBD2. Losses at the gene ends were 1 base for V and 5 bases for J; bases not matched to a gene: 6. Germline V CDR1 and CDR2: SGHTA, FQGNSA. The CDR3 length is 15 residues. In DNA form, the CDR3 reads TGTGCCAGCAGCTTAGGGAGCGGGATTGGAGATACGCAGTATTTT. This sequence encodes CASSLGSGIGDTQYF. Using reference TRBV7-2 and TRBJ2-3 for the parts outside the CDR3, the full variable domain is GAGVSQSPSNKVTEKGKDVELRCDPISGHTALYWYRQSLGQGLEFLIYFQGNSAPDKSGLPSDRFSAERTGGSVSTLTIQRTQQEDSAVYLCASSLGSGIGDTQYFGPGTRLTVL.

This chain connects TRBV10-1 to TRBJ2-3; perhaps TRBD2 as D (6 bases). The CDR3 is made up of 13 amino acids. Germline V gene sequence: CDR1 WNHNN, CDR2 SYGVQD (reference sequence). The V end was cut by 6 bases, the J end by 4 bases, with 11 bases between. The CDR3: CASRGLDADTQYF. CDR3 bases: TGCGCCAGCAGGGGACTGGACGCAGATACGCAGTATTTT.

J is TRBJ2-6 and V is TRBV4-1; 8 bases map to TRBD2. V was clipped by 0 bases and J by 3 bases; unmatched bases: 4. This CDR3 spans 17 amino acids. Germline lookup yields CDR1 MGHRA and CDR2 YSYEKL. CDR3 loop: CASSQEAGGGGANVLTF. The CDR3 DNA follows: TGCGCCAGCAGCCAAGAGGCGGGGGGCGGTGGGGCCAACGTCCTGACTTTC.

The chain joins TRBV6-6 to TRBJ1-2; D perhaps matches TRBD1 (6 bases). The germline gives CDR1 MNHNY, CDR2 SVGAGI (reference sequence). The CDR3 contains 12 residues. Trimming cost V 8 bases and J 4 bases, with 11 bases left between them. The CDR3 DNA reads TGTGCCAGCGGGGACACATTCTATGGCTACACCTTC. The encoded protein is CASGDTFYGYTF.